Below are 8 T cell receptor beta chains sequenced from a single sample in a study of early T cells in non-severe SARS-CoV-2 infection. One entry per CDR3 protein, called by TCRdb with MiXCR from the 5' RACE reads. The table lists 25,000 to 35,000 distinct CDR3 sequences, under 6.5% of them singletons, with roughly 13% in the top ten. The sample taken for sequencing was whole blood. The receptor source for this set is an adult who was a healthcare worker with PCR-confirmed SARS-CoV-2 infection or an uninfected control (not recorded which).

The table lists this clonotype with many counts. The chain employs TRBV7-2 and TRBJ2-7; 10 bases map to TRBD1. Trimming took 5 bases from V and 4 from J; bases not matched to a gene: 8. Germline V lookup: CDR1 SGHTA, CDR2 FQGNSA. This CDR3 is 15 amino acids long. This CDR3 is CASSTRQGASYEQYF. CDR3 coding DNA: TGTGCCAGCAGCACGAGACAGGGGGCATCGTACGAGCAGTACTTC.

This clonotype occurred many times. The gene calls are TRBV7-9 and TRBJ2-5; D gene ambiguous. In germline, CDR1 is SEHNR, CDR2 FQNEAQ (reference sequence). Trimming took 1 base from V and 2 from J, leaving 8 bases between them. The CDR3 has 14 amino acids. The CDR3 loop reads CASSLGPPQETQYF. CDR3 DNA sequence: TGTGCCAGCAGCTTAGGACCGCCACAAGAGACCCAGTACTTC.

In its sample, this clonotype was seen many times. The chain joins TRBV29-1 to TRBJ2-7; D could derive from TRBD1 or TRBD2 (5 bases each). The CDR3 covers 12 residues. Per germline, CDR1 SQVTM and CDR2 ANQGSEA. V lost 4 bases and J 6 bases, leaving 13 bases between the germline ends. CDR3 sequence reads: CSVVWGSGEQYF. In nucleotides, the CDR3 is TGCAGCGTTGTATGGGGGTCGGGCGAGCAGTACTTC.

This clonotype has at least ten counts. This chain joins TRBV28 and TRBJ1-1; D is unclear. CDR1 and CDR2 from the germline V gene are MDHEN and SYDVKM. The CDR3 has 13 residues. V lost 3 bases, J lost 1 base, and 6 bases lay in between. CDR3 in amino acids: CASSLEPNTEAFF. In DNA, the CDR3 is TGTGCCAGCAGTTTGGAGCCGAACACTGAAGCTTTCTTT.

This clonotype has only a few counts. This sequence joins TRBV29-1 and TRBJ1-3; D is possibly TRBD1 (5 bases). Looked up from germline, CDR1 is SQVTM and CDR2 is ANQGSEA. CDR3 size: 16 residues. V gave up 0 bases and J gave up 2 bases, with 14 bases separating them. CDR3 residues: CSVEEPAREAGNTIYF. The DNA for the CDR3 is TGCAGCGTTGAAGAGCCGGCCAGGGAAGCTGGAAACACCATATATTTT. Looking up the rest from reference TRBV29-1 and TRBJ1-3 gives the full variable domain: SAVISQKPSRDICQRGTSLTIQCQVDSQVTMMFWYRQQPGQSLTLIATANQGSEATYESGFVIDKFPISRPNLTFSTLTVSNMSPEDSSIYLCSVEEPAREAGNTIYFGEGSWLTVV.

This clonotype came up many times. The genes are TRBV7-9 and TRBJ2-1; D may correspond to TRBD1 or TRBD2 (5 bases each). Germline lookup yields CDR1 SEHNR and CDR2 FQNEAQ (reference sequence). Trimming removed 3 bases from V and 5 bases from J, with 11 bases in between. The CDR3 covers 14 residues. As DNA, the CDR3 is TGTGCCAGCAGCTTTTGGGGGATTAACAATGAGCAGTTCTTC. Protein sequence: CASSFWGINNEQFF.

This clonotype turned up a few times. This may arise from a read error, as a much more abundant clone is one base away. In nucleotides, the CDR3 is TGCGCCAGCAGCCAAGATCCGTGGATGTCCGGACAGGGGGCCCACGAGCAGTACTTC. This translates into CASSQDPWMSGQGAHEQYF. V usage is TRBV4-3 and J usage is TRBJ2-7, with 11 bases lining up with TRBD1. Germline V gene lookup returns CDR1 LGHNA and CDR2 YSLEER. Trimming cost V 0 bases and J 5 bases; bases outside gene matches: 15. The CDR3 contains 19 residues.

This clonotype was detected only a few times. The rearrangement links TRBV27 to TRBJ2-4; no clear D. Trimming removed 0 bases at V and 8 bases at J, with 8 bases between. The CDR3 contains 13 residues. The germline gives CDR1 MNHEY, CDR2 SMNVEV (reference sequence). The CDR3 loop reads CASSLSPFYIQYF. The CDR3 bases are TGTGCCAGCAGTTTATCTCCTTTTTACATTCAGTACTTC.